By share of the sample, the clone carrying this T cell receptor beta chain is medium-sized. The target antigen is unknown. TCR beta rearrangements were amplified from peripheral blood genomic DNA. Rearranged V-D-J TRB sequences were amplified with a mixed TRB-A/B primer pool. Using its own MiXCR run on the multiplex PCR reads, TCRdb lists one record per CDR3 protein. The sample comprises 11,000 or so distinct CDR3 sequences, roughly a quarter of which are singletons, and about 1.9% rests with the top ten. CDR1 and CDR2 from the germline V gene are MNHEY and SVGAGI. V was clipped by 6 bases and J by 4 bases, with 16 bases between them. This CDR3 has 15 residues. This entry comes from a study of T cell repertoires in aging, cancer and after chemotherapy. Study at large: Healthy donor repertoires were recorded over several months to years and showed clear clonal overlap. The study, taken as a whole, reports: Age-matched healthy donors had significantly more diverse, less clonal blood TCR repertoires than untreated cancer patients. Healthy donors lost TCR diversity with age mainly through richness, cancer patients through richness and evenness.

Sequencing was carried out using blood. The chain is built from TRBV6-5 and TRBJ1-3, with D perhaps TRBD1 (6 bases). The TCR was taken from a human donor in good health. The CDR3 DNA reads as TGTGCCAGCAGGGACCACCGGGGGACAGGAAACACCATATATTTT. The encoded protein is CASRDHRGTGNTIYF.